The source of this T cell receptor beta chain is a study of shared clonotypes between healthy human individuals. Study context: CD8 memory received one plate per donor, CD8 naive two, CD4 memory three and CD4 naive three. Study-wide results and caveats: Few donors limited the genetic and exposure-history diversity represented.

Concerning this clone itself: Its specificity is not known.

V was trimmed by 2 bases and J by 1 base, leaving 11 bases between them. There are 15 residues in the CDR3. CDR1 MNHNY and CDR2 SVGAGI come from the germline V gene (reference sequence). The protocol was immunoSEQ multiplex PCR, while the TCRdb copy is restricted to in-frame clones and leaves out a portion. The table has some 690,000 clones, around 90% seen once. This receptor was identified in a young man in good health. Some clones in this sample may be carry-over from other donors' samples. Input material: memory CD8+ T cells from PBMCs. The subset denotes: CD45RO+ cells pooled with CCR7-negative TemRA cells. The rearrangement links TRBV6-6 to TRBJ1-2; no clear D gene. The CDR3 coding sequence is TGTGCCAGCAGTTACAAGTTTGCGGTTAACTATGGCTACACCTTC. The encoded protein is CASSYKFAVNYGYTF.